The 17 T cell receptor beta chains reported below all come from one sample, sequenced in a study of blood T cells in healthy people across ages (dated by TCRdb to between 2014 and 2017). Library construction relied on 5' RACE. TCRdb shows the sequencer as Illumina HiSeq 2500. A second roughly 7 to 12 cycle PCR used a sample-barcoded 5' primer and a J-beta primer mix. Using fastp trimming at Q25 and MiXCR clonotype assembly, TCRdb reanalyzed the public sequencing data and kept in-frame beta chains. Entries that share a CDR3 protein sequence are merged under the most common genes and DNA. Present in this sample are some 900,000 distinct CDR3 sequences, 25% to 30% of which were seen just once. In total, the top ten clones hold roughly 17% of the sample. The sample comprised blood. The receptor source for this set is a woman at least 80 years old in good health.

The DNA of the CDR3 is TGTGCCAGCAGCCCTCAAGATTACGAGCAGTACTTC. Amino acid sequence: CASSPQDYEQYF. V and J are TRBV11-2 and TRBJ2-5; D not certain. The DNA matches TRBJ2-7 better at its end, which makes the J call doubtful. The CDR3 sequence is 12 residues long. The germline gives CDR1 SGHAT, CDR2 FQNNGV.

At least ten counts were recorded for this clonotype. The CDR3 region is CAGSRGIIGETQYF. In DNA form, the CDR3 reads TGTGCCGGAAGTAGGGGCATAATAGGAGAGACCCAGTACTTC. The V gene is TRBV7-2, the J gene TRBJ2-5; perhaps TRBD1 as D (5 bases). The CDR3 has 14 amino acids. CDR1 is SGHTA, CDR2 FQGNSA, per germline. Trimming took off 11 bases at V and 4 bases at J, with 20 bases between the two ends.

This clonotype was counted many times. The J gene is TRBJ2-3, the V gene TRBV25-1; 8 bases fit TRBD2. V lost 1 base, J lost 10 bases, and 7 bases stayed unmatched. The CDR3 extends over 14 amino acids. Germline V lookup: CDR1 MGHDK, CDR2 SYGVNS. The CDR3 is CASSEWAQREPQYF. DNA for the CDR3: TGTGCCAGCAGTGAATGGGCTCAGCGGGAGCCGCAGTATTTT.

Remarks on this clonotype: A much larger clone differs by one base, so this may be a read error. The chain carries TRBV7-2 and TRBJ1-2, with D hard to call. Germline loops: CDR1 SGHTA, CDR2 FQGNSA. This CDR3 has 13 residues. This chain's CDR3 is CVSSLTPNYGYTF. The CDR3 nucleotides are TGTGTCAGCAGCCTTACACCTAACTATGGCTACACCTTC.

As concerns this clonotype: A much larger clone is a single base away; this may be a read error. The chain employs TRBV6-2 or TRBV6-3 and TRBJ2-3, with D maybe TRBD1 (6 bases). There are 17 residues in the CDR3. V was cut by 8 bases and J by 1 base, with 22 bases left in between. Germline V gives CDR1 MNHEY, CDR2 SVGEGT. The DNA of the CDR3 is TGTGCCAGCGGTCCCCCGGACAGCCTCCCCCGCACAGATACGCAGTATTTT. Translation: CASGPPDSLPRTDTQYF.

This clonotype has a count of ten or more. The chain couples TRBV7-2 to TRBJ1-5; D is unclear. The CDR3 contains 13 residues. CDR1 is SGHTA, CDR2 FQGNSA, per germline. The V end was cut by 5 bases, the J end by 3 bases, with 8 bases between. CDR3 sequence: CASSLLLNQPQHF. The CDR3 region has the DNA TGTGCCAGCAGCCTACTCCTCAATCAGCCCCAGCATTTT.

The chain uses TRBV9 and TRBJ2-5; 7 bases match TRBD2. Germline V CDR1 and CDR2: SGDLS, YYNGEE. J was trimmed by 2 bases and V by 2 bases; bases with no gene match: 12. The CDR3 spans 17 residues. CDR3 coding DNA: TGTGCCAGCAGCGTTGCGGGGGACCAGGGATCTCAAGAGACCCAGTACTTC. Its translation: CASSVAGDQGSQETQYF.

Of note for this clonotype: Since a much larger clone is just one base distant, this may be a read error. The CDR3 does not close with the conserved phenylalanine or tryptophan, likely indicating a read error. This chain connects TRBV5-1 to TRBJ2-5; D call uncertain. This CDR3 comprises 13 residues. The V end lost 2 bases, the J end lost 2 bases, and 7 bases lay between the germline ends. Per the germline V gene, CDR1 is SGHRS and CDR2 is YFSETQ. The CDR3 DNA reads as TGCGCCAGCAGCTTCATCCTTCAAGAGACCCAGTACTTA. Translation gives CASSFILQETQYL.

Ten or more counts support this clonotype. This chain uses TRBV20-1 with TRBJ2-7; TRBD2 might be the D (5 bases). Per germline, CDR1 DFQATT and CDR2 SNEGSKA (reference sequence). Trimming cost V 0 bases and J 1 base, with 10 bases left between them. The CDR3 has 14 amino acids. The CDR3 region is CSARDTRASYEQYF. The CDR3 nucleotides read TGCAGTGCTAGAGACACTAGAGCATCCTACGAGCAGTACTTC.

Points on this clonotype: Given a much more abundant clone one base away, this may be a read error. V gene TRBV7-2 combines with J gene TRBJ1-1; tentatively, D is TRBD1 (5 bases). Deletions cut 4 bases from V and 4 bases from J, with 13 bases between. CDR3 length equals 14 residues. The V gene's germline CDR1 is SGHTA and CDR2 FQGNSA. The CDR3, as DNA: TGTGCCAGCAGCTCCATCACCGGGGGCACTGAAGCTTTCTTT. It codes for CASSSITGGTEAFF.

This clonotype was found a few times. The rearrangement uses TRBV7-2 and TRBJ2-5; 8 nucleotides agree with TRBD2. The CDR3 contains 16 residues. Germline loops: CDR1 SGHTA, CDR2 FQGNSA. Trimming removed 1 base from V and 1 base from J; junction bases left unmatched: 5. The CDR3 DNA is TGTGCCAGCAGCTTAGTTCCGGGGGGGGCCCAAGAGACCCAGTACTTC. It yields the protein CASSLVPGGAQETQYF.

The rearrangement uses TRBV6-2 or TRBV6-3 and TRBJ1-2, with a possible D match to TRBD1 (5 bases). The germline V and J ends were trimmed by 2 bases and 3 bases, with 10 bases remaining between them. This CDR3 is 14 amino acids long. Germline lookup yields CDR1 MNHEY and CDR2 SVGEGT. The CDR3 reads CASSYNGGDYGYTF. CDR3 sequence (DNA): TGTGCCAGCAGTTACAACGGGGGAGACTATGGCTACACCTTC.

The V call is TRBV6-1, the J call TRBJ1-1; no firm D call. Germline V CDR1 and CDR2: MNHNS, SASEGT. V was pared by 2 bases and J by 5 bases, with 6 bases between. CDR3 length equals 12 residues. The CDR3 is CASSERRTEAFF. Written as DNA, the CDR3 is TGTGCCAGCAGTGAAAGGAGAACTGAAGCTTTCTTT.

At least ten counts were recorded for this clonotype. The CDR3 here is CASSESGGTQYF. The CDR3 DNA reads TGTGCCAGCAGCGAGTCAGGTGGTACGCAGTATTTT. The rearrangement links TRBV6-4 to TRBJ2-3; D gene uncertain. V shed 6 bases and J shed 8 bases, with 12 bases lying between them. Germline V lookup: CDR1 MRHNA, CDR2 SNTAGT. The CDR3 totals 12 residues.

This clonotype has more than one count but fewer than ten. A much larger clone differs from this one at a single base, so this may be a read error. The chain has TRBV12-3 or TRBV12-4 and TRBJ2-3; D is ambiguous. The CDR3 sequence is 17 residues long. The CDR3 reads CASSLDPWPASTDAQYF. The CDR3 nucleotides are TGTGCCAGCAGTTTGGATCCCTGGCCCGCGAGCACAGATGCGCAGTATTTT.

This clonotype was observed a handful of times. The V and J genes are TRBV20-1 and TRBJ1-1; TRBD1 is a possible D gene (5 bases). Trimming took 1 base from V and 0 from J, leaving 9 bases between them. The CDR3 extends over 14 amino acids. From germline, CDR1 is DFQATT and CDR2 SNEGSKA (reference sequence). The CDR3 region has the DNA TGCAGTGCTAGAGTGAGGACAATGAACACTGAAGCTTTCTTT. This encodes CSARVRTMNTEAFF.

The CDR3: CASSARMGAGANVLTF. The CDR3 coding sequence is TGTGCCAGCAGTGCTCGAATGGGGGCTGGGGCCAACGTCCTGACTTTC. This chain joins TRBV6-1 and TRBJ2-6, with D perhaps TRBD1 or TRBD2 (5 bases each). CDR3 length: 16 amino acids. Between the trimmed V and J ends, which lost 4 bases and 2 bases, there was a span of 12 bases. Germline CDR1 is MNHNS and CDR2 is SASEGT.